The subject of this entry is one TCR beta chain. Source study methods: Estimation of nucleated cell counts was performed using reference gene primer amplification. Some clones are missing from TCRdb's copy, which holds only in-frame ones; the method was immunoSEQ multiplex PCR. That table furnishes V, J and clone size, whereas the DNA furnished D and trimming. This table has under 170,000 clones, around 87% appearing once. The CDR3 has 14 amino acids. With 6 bases removed from V and 2 bases from J, the gap between germline ends came to 14 bases. Germline V gene lookup returns CDR1 MNHNY and CDR2 SVGAGI (reference sequence). This entry is derived from a study of blood T cell repertoires in COVID-19. Across the whole study: Collection of acute and convalescent COVID-19 samples took place in the United States, Italy and Spain. PBMCs, B-cell-depleted T cells, or T cells were the source of the cDNA or gDNA that made up the material.

The sequenced sample consisted of peripheral blood. The receptor was derived from a woman aged 55-69 years with active or convalescent COVID-19. The chain links TRBV6-6 to TRBJ2-7, with D perhaps matching TRBD1 (5 bases). DNA for the CDR3: TGTGCCAGCAGCCCCCCGACAGTAACCTACGAGCAGTACTTC. It specifies CASSPPTVTYEQYF.